The sample holds many counts of the clone carrying this T cell receptor beta chain. The data stem from a study of T-cell reconstitution after alpha-beta-depleted transplantation in children. Trimming took 3 bases from V and 6 from J, leaving 23 bases between them. Germline V gives CDR1 SGHTA, CDR2 FQGNSA. The CDR3 is 18 amino acids. Unique molecular identifiers were incorporated into the prepared TCRbeta library. One entry per CDR3 protein results from TCRdb running MiXCR on the PCR reads. The sample includes some 240,000 distinct CDR3 sequences, 7.5% to 10% seen only once; the top ten take roughly 5.1%.

The chain employs TRBV7-2 and TRBJ2-2, with TRBD1 as a possible D gene (6 bases). The TCR sequence derives from a human donor who donated a stem cell graft to a child with SCID. The starting material was PBMCs from the stem cell graft donor, obtained from the stem cell graft. This CDR3 reads CASSLTPGALAYSGELFF. The DNA for the CDR3 is TGTGCCAGCAGCTTGACACCAGGGGCCTTAGCGTATTCCGGGGAGCTGTTTTTT.